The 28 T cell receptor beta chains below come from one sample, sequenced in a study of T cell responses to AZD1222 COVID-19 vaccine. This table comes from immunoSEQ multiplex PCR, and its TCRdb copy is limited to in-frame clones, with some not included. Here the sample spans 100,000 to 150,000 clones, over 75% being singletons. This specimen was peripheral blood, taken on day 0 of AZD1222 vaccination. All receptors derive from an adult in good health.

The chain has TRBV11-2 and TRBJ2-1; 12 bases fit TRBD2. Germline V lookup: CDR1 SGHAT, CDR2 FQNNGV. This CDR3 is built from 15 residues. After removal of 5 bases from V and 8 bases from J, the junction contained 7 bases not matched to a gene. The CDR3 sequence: CASSQTSGGFDEQFF. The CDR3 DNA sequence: TGTGCCAGCAGCCAAACTAGCGGGGGGTTTGATGAGCAGTTCTTC.

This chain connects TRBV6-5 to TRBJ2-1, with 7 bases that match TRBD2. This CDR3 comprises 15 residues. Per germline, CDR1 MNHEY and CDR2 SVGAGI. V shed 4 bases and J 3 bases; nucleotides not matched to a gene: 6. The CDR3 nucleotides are TGTGCCAGCAGTTCTCTAGCGGCGGGCTACAATGAGCAGTTCTTC. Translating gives CASSSLAAGYNEQFF.

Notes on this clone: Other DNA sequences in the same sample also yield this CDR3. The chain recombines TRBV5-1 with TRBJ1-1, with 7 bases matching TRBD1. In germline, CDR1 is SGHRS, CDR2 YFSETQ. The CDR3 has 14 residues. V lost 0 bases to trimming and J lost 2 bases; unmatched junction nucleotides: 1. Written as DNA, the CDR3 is TGCGCCAGCAGCTTGGACAGGGGAAACACTGAAGCTTTCTTT. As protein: CASSLDRGNTEAFF. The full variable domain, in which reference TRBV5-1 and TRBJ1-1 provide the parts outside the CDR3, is KAGVTQTPRYLIKTRGQQVTLSCSPISGHRSVSWYQQTPGQGLQFLFEYFSETQRNKGNFPGRFSGRQFSNSRSEMNVSTLELGDSALYLCASSLDRGNTEAFFGQGTRLTVV.

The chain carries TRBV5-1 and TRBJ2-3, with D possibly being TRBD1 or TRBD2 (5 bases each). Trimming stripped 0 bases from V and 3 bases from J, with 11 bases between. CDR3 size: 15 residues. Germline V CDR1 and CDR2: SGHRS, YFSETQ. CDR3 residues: CASSLVGTGTDTQYF. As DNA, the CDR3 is TGCGCCAGCAGCTTGGTCGGGACGGGGACAGATACGCAGTATTTT.

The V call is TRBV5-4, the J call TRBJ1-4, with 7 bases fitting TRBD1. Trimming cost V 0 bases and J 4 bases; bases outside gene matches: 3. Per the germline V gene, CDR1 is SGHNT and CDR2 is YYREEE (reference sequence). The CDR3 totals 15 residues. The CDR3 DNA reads TGTGCCAGCAGCTTGGGGACAGGAGGTAATGAAAAACTGTTTTTT. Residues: CASSLGTGGNEKLFF.

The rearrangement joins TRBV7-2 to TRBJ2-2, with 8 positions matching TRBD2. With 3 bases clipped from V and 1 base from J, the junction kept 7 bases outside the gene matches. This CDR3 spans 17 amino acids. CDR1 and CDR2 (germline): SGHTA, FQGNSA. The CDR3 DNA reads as TGTGCCAGCAGCTTCTTAGCGGGGAGGGGGAACACCGGGGAGCTGTTTTTT. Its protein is CASSFLAGRGNTGELFF. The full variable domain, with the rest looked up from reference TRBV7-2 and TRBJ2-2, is GAGVSQSPSNKVTEKGKDVELRCDPISGHTALYWYRQSLGQGLEFLIYFQGNSAPDKSGLPSDRFSAERTGGSVSTLTIQRTQQEDSAVYLCASSFLAGRGNTGELFFGEGSRLTVL.

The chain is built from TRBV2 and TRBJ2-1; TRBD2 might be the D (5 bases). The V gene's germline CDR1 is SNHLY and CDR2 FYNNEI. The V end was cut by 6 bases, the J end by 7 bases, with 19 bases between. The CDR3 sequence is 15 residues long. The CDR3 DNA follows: TGTGCCAGCAGCGCCGGACTCCCAAGGCCGAATGAGCAGTTCTTC. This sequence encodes CASSAGLPRPNEQFF.

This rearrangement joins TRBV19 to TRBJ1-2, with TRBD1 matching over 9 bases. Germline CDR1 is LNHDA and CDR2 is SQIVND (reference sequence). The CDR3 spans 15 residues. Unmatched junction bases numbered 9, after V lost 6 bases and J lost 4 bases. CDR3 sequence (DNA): TGTGCCAGTAGACGGGACAGGGTGGGGGCCTATGGCTACACCTTC. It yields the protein CASRRDRVGAYGYTF. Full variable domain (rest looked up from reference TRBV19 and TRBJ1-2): DGGITQSPKYLFRKEGQNVTLSCEQNLNHDAMYWYRQDPGQGLRLIYYSQIVNDFQKGDIAEGYSVSREKKESFPLTVTSAQKNPTAFYLCASRRDRVGAYGYTFGSGTRLTVV.

CDR3 in DNA: TGTGCCAGCAGCCAAGATGGAGGGTGGAATCAGCCCCAGCATTTT. Translation: CASSQDGGWNQPQHF. The chain employs TRBV3-1 (or the pseudogene TRBV3-2) and TRBJ1-5; unclear D gene. There are 15 residues in the CDR3. V lost 0 bases and J lost 4, with 10 bases in between. CDR1 and CDR2 from the germline V gene are LGHDT and YNNKEL (reference sequence).

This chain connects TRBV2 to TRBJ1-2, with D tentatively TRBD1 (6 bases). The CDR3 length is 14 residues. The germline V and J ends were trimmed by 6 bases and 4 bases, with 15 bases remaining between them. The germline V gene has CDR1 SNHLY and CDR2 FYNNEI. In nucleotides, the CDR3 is TGTGCCAGCAGCCGACAGGCGGCCGCCTATGGCTACACCTTC. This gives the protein CASSRQAAAYGYTF.

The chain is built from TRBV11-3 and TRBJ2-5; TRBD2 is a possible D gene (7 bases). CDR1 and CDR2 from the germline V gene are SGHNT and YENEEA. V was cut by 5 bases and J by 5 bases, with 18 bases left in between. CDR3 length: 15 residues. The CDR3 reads CASSPSRGAGETQYF. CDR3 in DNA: TGTGCCAGCAGCCCTAGCCGGGGGGCAGGGGAGACCCAGTACTTC.

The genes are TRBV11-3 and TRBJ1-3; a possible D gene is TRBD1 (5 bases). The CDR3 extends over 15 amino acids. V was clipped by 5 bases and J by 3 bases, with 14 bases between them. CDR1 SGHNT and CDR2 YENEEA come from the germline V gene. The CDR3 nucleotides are TGTGCCAGCAGCCCCCGGTTGGGGGGTGGAAACACCATATATTTT. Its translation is CASSPRLGGGNTIYF.

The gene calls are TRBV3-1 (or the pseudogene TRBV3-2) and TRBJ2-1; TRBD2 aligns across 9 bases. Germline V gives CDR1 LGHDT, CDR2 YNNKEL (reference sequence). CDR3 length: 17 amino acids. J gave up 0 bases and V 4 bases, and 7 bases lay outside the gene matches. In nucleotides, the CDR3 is TGTGCCAGCAGCCCGTTAGCGGGAGCCAGCTCCTACAATGAGCAGTTCTTC. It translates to CASSPLAGASSYNEQFF.

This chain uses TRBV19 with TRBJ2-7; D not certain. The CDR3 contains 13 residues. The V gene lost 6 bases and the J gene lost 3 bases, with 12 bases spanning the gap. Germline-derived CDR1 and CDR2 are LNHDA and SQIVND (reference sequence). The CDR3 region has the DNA TGTGCCAGTAGCCTTTCCCCGATCTACGAGCAGTACTTC. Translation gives CASSLSPIYEQYF.

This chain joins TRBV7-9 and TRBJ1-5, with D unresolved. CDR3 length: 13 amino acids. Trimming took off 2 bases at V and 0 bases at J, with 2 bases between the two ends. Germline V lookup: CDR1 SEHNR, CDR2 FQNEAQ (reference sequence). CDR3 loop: CASSLTSNQPQHF. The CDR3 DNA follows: TGTGCCAGCAGCTTAACTAGCAATCAGCCCCAGCATTTT.

The CDR3 region has the DNA TGTGCCAGCAGCCTGGCGGGACAGGGAAGGGAGACCCAGTACTTC. This sequence encodes CASSLAGQGRETQYF. This sequence joins TRBV7-8 and TRBJ2-5; 9 nucleotides align to TRBD1. CDR3 size: 15 residues. V was clipped by 5 bases and J by 5 bases; unmatched bases: 9. CDR1 and CDR2 from the germline V gene are SGHVS and FQNEAQ.

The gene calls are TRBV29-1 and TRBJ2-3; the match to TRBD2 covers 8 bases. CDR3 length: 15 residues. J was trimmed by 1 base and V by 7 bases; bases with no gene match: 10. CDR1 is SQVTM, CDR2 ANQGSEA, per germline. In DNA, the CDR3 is TGCAGCGCCGCACCACTAGCGGCGCGCACAGATACGCAGTATTTT. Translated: CSAAPLAARTDTQYF.

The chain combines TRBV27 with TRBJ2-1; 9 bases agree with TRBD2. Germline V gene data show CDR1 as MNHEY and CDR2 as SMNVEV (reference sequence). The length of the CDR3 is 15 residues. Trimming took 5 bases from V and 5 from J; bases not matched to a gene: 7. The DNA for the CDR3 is TGTGCCAGCAGTACCAGACTAGCGGACAACAATGAGCAGTTCTTC. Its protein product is CASSTRLADNNEQFF.

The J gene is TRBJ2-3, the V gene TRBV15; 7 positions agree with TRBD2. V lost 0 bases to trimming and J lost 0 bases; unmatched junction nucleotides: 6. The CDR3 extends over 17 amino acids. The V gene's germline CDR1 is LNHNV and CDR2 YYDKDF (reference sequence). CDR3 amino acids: CATSRDKLASSTDTQYF. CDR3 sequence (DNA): TGTGCCACCAGCAGAGATAAACTAGCGTCTAGCACAGATACGCAGTATTTT.

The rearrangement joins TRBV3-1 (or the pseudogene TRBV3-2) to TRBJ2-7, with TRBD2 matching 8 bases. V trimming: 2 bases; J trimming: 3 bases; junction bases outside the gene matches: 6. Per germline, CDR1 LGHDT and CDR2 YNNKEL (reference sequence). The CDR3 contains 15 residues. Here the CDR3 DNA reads TGTGCCAGCAGCCAATCCCTAGCGGGCGTCTACGAGCAGTACTTC. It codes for CASSQSLAGVYEQYF.

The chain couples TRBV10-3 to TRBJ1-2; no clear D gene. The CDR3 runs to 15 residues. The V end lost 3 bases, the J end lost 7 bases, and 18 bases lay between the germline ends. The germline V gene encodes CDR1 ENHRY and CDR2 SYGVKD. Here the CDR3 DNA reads TGTGCCATCAGTGATCTCCACACCTACCTGGGTGGCTACACCTTC. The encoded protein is CAISDLHTYLGGYTF.

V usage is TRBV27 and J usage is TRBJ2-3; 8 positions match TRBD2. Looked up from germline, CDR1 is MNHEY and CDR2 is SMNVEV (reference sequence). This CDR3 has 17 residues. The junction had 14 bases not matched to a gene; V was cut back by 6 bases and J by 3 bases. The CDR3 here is CASRTGGGRFRTDTQYF. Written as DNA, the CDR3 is TGTGCCAGCAGGACGGGGGGGGGCCGATTCCGGACAGATACGCAGTATTTT.

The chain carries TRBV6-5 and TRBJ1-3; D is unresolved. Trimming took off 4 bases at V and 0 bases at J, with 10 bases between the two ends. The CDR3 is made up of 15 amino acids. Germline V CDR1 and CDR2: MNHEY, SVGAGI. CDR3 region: CASSSRTLSGNTIYF. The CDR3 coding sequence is TGTGCCAGCAGTTCCCGGACTCTCTCTGGAAACACCATATATTTT.

CDR3 DNA: TGTGCCAGCAGCCAGAATTCAGGGGTCCAAGAGACCCAGTACTTC. As protein: CASSQNSGVQETQYF. V and J are TRBV11-2 and TRBJ2-5, with D possibly matching TRBD1 (6 bases). The germline V gene encodes CDR1 SGHAT and CDR2 FQNNGV. V was trimmed by 5 bases and J by 1 base, leaving 14 bases between them. CDR3 length: 15 amino acids.

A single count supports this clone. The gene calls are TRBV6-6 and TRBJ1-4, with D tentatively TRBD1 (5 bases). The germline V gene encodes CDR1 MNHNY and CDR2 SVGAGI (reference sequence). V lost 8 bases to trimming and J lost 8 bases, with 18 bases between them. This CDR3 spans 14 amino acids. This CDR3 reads CASGGGGSYEKLFF. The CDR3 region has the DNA TGTGCCAGCGGGGGGGGAGGGAGTTACGAAAAACTGTTTTTT.

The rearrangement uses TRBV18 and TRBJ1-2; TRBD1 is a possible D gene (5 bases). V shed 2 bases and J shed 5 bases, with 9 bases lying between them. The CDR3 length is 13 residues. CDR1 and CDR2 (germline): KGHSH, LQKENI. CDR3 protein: CASSPRSGYGYTF. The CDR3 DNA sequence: TGTGCCAGCTCACCAAGGTCAGGGTATGGCTACACCTTC.

The CDR3 nucleotides are TGCGCCAGCAGTGGGGACAGCTCAAAACTGTTTTTT. The encoded protein is CASSGDSSKLFF. This rearrangement joins TRBV10-2 to TRBJ1-4, with 7 bases matching TRBD1. Germline values: CDR1 WSHSY, CDR2 SAAADI. This CDR3 comprises 12 residues. Trimming removed 4 bases from V and 10 bases from J; junction bases left unmatched: 3.

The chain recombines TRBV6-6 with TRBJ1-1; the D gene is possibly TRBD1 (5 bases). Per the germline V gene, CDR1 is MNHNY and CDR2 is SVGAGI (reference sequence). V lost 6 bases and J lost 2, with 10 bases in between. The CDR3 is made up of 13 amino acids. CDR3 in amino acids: CASRSDRNTEAFF. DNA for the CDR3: TGTGCCAGCAGATCCGACAGAAACACTGAAGCTTTCTTT.